This is a list of T cell receptor beta chains from one sample in a study of control samples from healthy donors and cancer patients. Only in-frame clones appear in the TCRdb table, and some are missing; sequencing was by immunoSEQ multiplex PCR. The repertoire holds more than 95,000 clones, with roughly 86% as singletons. Sequenced input: blood. The receptors stem from a man aged 60 to 69 in good health. Both conserved end residues are part of each CDR3. A D gene is named only where the DNA matches it firmly. The size field is filled for only some rows; it gives once, few, many or a size class.

>-|TRBJ2-3|-|TRBV30
TGTGCCTGGAAGGTTAGACTCACAGATACGCAGTATTTT
CAWKVRLTDTQYF
>-|TRBJ2-3|-|TRBV10-2
TGCGCCAGCAGTGAGTCGTCAGGGCCAGATACGCAGTATTTT
CASSESSGPDTQYF
>-|TRBJ1-3|few|TRBV7-2
TGTGCCAGCAGCTTAGAGAGGGCCAGATATAGCTCTGGAAACACCATATATTTT
CASSLERARYSSGNTIYF
>-|TRBJ1-5|-|TRBV24-1
TGTGCCACCAGTGAGGACGGCTTGGGGCAGCCCCAGCATTTT
CATSEDGLGQPQHF
>TRBD1|TRBJ1-6|-|TRBV11-2
TGTGCCAGCAGCGGACAGGGTAATTCACCCCTCCACTTT
CASSGQGNSPLHF
>-|TRBJ1-5|-|TRBV28
TGTGCCAGCAGTCCGAACCCCGGGCCCCAGCATTTT
CASSPNPGPQHF
>TRBD1|TRBJ1-1|-|TRBV19
TGTGCCAGTAGTAGGGGACAGGGGGCAACTGAAGCTTTCTTT
CASSRGQGATEAFF
>-|TRBJ1-2|-|TRBV5-1
TGCGCCAGCAGCTTGGAAGGGACAACCTTTTATGGCTACACCTTC
CASSLEGTTFYGYTF
>TRBD1|TRBJ1-2|-|TRBV6-5
TGTGCCAGCAGTTACGACAGGGTGAACTATGGCTACACCTTC
CASSYDRVNYGYTF
>TRBD1|TRBJ2-5|-|TRBV5-1
TGCGCCAGCAGCTTGGTCCAGGGGGCGGAGACCCAGTACTTC
CASSLVQGAETQYF
>-|TRBJ1-1|-|TRBV5-1
TGCGCCAGCAGCCGTCAACAGGGTCCAAACACTGAAGCTTTCTTT
CASSRQQGPNTEAFF